The rows below give T cell receptor beta chains drawn from one sample of a study of blood T cells in healthy people across ages. TCRdb used MiXCR to reprocess the 5' RACE reads, holding one entry per CDR3 protein. The repertoire includes around 600,000 distinct CDR3 sequences, roughly 43% of them detected once, and 20% to 25% sits in the top ten. The sequenced sample was blood. All receptors derive from a man aged 80 or over in good health. CDR3s include the opening cysteine and the closing phenylalanine or tryptophan. A D gene is named only where the DNA matches it firmly. Some rows mark clone size as missing; the rest say once, few, many or name a class of expanded clone.

d_call: .; v_call: TRBV6-1; clone_size: .; j_call: TRBJ1-1; cdr3_nt: TGTGCCAGCACCTTACAGGGCGTCGGGCCCCGGAACACTGAAGCTTTCTTT; cdr3_aa: CASTLQGVGPRNTEAFF
d_call: .; v_call: TRBV4-1; clone_size: .; j_call: TRBJ1-4; cdr3_nt: TGCGCCAGCAGCCAACCGACCCGGGGGCCAAGGGAAAAACTGTTTTTT; cdr3_aa: CASSQPTRGPREKLFF
d_call: TRBD1; v_call: TRBV12-3/TRBV12-4; clone_size: .; j_call: TRBJ2-6; cdr3_nt: TGTGCCAGCATGGCAGGGGGCTGGTCTGGGGCCAACGTCCTGACTTTC; cdr3_aa: CASMAGGWSGANVLTF
d_call: .; v_call: TRBV20-1; clone_size: few; j_call: TRBJ2-7; cdr3_nt: TGCAGTGCTAGAGATCGTGTCGGGAACCTCTACGAGCAGTACTTC; cdr3_aa: CSARDRVGNLYEQYF
d_call: .; v_call: TRBV3-1; clone_size: few; j_call: TRBJ1-1; cdr3_nt: TGTGCCAGCAGTGAGACACCGAACACTGAAGCTTTCTTT; cdr3_aa: CASSETPNTEAFF
d_call: .; v_call: TRBV6-6; clone_size: .; j_call: TRBJ1-6; cdr3_nt: TGTGCCAGCACAGAAGAGGGACAAGCTCATTCACCCCCCCACTTT; cdr3_aa: CASTEEGQAHSPPHF
d_call: TRBD2; v_call: TRBV5-1; clone_size: few; j_call: TRBJ2-7; cdr3_nt: TGCGCCAGCAGCCCTACCCTAGCGGGGAGATACGAGCAGTACTTC; cdr3_aa: CASSPTLAGRYEQYF
d_call: .; v_call: TRBV12-3/TRBV12-4; clone_size: .; j_call: TRBJ1-1; cdr3_nt: TGTGCCAGCAGTTCGGGGGGGGAGCGGAACACTGAAGCTTTCTTT; cdr3_aa: CASSSGGERNTEAFF
d_call: .; v_call: TRBV7-2; clone_size: .; j_call: TRBJ1-5; cdr3_nt: TGTGCCAGCAGCTTATCCAGGGGCCTCAATCAGCCCCAGCATTTT; cdr3_aa: CASSLSRGLNQPQHF
d_call: .; v_call: TRBV4-1; clone_size: .; j_call: TRBJ2-3; cdr3_nt: TGCGCCAGCAGCCAAGGGAGGACCCTTCGGCTAAGCACAGATACGCAGTATTTT; cdr3_aa: CASSQGRTLRLSTDTQYF
d_call: .; v_call: TRBV28; clone_size: .; j_call: TRBJ1-2; cdr3_nt: TGTGCCAGCAGCTTCTCCCTCGGGAGCTACACCTTC; cdr3_aa: CASSFSLGSYTF
d_call: .; v_call: TRBV7-9; clone_size: .; j_call: TRBJ2-3; cdr3_nt: TGTGCCAGCAGCTTAAGGACAGATCCCCTCACAGATACGCAGTATTTT; cdr3_aa: CASSLRTDPLTDTQYF
d_call: .; v_call: TRBV15; clone_size: .; j_call: TRBJ2-3; cdr3_nt: TGTGCCACCAGCAGGACGCCTACGGGAACAGATACGCAGTATTTT; cdr3_aa: CATSRTPTGTDTQYF
d_call: TRBD2; v_call: TRBV7-9; clone_size: few; j_call: TRBJ2-5; cdr3_nt: TGTGCCAGCACCCCGACTAGCGGGGGAGGAGAGACCCAGTACTTC; cdr3_aa: CASTPTSGGGETQYF
d_call: .; v_call: TRBV4-1; clone_size: .; j_call: TRBJ1-1; cdr3_nt: TGCGCCAGCAGCCAAGTCGTAGGAGCGGCGGACACTGAAGCTTTCTTT; cdr3_aa: CASSQVVGAADTEAFF
d_call: .; v_call: TRBV20-1; clone_size: .; j_call: TRBJ2-3; cdr3_nt: TGCAGTGCTAGAGTCTTTGCGGATACGCAGTATTTT; cdr3_aa: CSARVFADTQYF
d_call: .; v_call: TRBV29-1; clone_size: few; j_call: TRBJ2-7; cdr3_nt: TGCAGCGTGGGGGCGACAGCATCCTACGAGCAGTACTTC; cdr3_aa: CSVGATASYEQYF
d_call: .; v_call: TRBV12-3/TRBV12-4; clone_size: .; j_call: TRBJ2-7; cdr3_nt: TGTGCCAGCACCATCGGGGGCTCCTTCCCATACGAGCAGTACTTC; cdr3_aa: CASTIGGSFPYEQYF
d_call: .; v_call: TRBV7-2; clone_size: few; j_call: TRBJ2-3; cdr3_nt: TGTGCCAGCAGCTTAGCGGACACTCCGGGCCAGGATACGCAGTATTTT; cdr3_aa: CASSLADTPGQDTQYF
d_call: .; v_call: TRBV6-5; clone_size: many; j_call: TRBJ1-2; cdr3_nt: TGTGCCAGCAGTTCCGCGGAGGCGGGCTACACCTTC; cdr3_aa: CASSSAEAGYTF
d_call: TRBD1; v_call: TRBV20-1; clone_size: once; j_call: TRBJ2-5; cdr3_nt: TGCAGTGCTCGGAGACAGGGGGCGCGTGGTAGCGAGGAGACCCAGTACTTC; cdr3_aa: CSARRQGARGSEETQYF
d_call: .; v_call: TRBV28; clone_size: .; j_call: TRBJ1-5; cdr3_nt: TGTGCCAGCAGTATCCGTCCCCTTAGCAATCAGCCCCAGCATTTT; cdr3_aa: CASSIRPLSNQPQHF
d_call: .; v_call: TRBV7-3; clone_size: once; j_call: TRBJ2-2; cdr3_nt: TGTGCCAGCAGCTTAATGGCGACTCCAAACACCGGGGAGCTGTTTTTT; cdr3_aa: CASSLMATPNTGELFF
d_call: TRBD1; v_call: TRBV2; clone_size: few; j_call: TRBJ2-7; cdr3_nt: TGTGCCAGCGCACGGACAGGGGTCAGCTACGAGCAGTACTTC; cdr3_aa: CASARTGVSYEQYF
d_call: TRBD2; v_call: TRBV20-1; clone_size: .; j_call: TRBJ2-5; cdr3_nt: TGCAGTGCTAGAGATAGTACTAGCGGATTAGGAGAGACCCAGTACTTC; cdr3_aa: CSARDSTSGLGETQYF
d_call: .; v_call: TRBV6-6; clone_size: once; j_call: TRBJ1-2; cdr3_nt: TGTGCCAGCAGTTACCAAGCCGGGACGGGAAGTGGCTACACCTTC; cdr3_aa: CASSYQAGTGSGYTF
d_call: .; v_call: TRBV7-9; clone_size: .; j_call: TRBJ1-2; cdr3_nt: TGTGCCAGCAGCTTTGGGGCAGATAACTATGGCTACACCTTC; cdr3_aa: CASSFGADNYGYTF
d_call: .; v_call: TRBV7-2; clone_size: .; j_call: TRBJ2-3; cdr3_nt: TGTGCCAGCAGCTCAACTAGGGTATCAGATACGCAGTATTTT; cdr3_aa: CASSSTRVSDTQYF
d_call: .; v_call: TRBV14; clone_size: few; j_call: TRBJ2-1; cdr3_nt: TGTGCCAGCAGCCCCTTGTCTAGCTACGGGTACAATGAGCAGTTCTTC; cdr3_aa: CASSPLSSYGYNEQFF
d_call: .; v_call: TRBV10-3; clone_size: few; j_call: TRBJ2-1; cdr3_nt: TGTGCCATCAGTGACCGGGGGATTTACAATGAGCAGTTCTTC; cdr3_aa: CAISDRGIYNEQFF
d_call: .; v_call: TRBV7-2; clone_size: .; j_call: TRBJ2-1; cdr3_nt: TGTGCCAGCAGCTTAGCAGGATCAGTAGCGCAGTTCTTC; cdr3_aa: CASSLAGSVAQFF
d_call: .; v_call: TRBV4-2; clone_size: .; j_call: TRBJ2-5; cdr3_nt: TGTGCCAGCAGCCAAGATCCCCCAGGGGGAGGAGAGACCCAGTACTTC; cdr3_aa: CASSQDPPGGGETQYF
d_call: .; v_call: TRBV3-1; clone_size: .; j_call: TRBJ2-3; cdr3_nt: TGTGCCAGCAGCCTAGAGACCATCCCAACGCAGTATTTT; cdr3_aa: CASSLETIPTQYF
d_call: TRBD1; v_call: TRBV2; clone_size: .; j_call: TRBJ2-1; cdr3_nt: TGTGCCAGCAGTACCCAGGGGGCTTTGTACAATGAGCAGTTCTTC; cdr3_aa: CASSTQGALYNEQFF
d_call: TRBD2; v_call: TRBV5-1; clone_size: few; j_call: TRBJ2-1; cdr3_nt: TGCGCCAGCAGCTTGGAATGGCGGGGGGGTTTTGAGCAGTTCTTC; cdr3_aa: CASSLEWRGGFEQFF
d_call: .; v_call: TRBV20-1; clone_size: .; j_call: TRBJ2-4; cdr3_nt: TGCAGTGCTAGAGAATCGGGAGAGGACATTCAGTACTTC; cdr3_aa: CSARESGEDIQYF
d_call: .; v_call: TRBV6-6; clone_size: few; j_call: TRBJ1-5; cdr3_nt: TGTGCCAGCAGAAGGGGGTTAGATCAGCCCCAGCATTTT; cdr3_aa: CASRRGLDQPQHF
d_call: .; v_call: TRBV7-2; clone_size: .; j_call: TRBJ1-2; cdr3_nt: TGTGCCAGCAGCAACTCGGCCTCGGTCCGTGGCTACACCTTC; cdr3_aa: CASSNSASVRGYTF
d_call: TRBD1; v_call: TRBV5-1; clone_size: few; j_call: TRBJ2-7; cdr3_nt: TGCGCCAGCAGTTTGGGGACAGGGGTTTTTCGTGAGCAGTACTTC; cdr3_aa: CASSLGTGVFREQYF
d_call: TRBD1; v_call: TRBV4-1; clone_size: few; j_call: TRBJ1-1; cdr3_nt: TGCGCCAGCAGCGGGACAGGGATGATGAACACTGAAGCTTTCTTT; cdr3_aa: CASSGTGMMNTEAFF
d_call: TRBD1; v_call: TRBV20-1; clone_size: .; j_call: TRBJ2-1; cdr3_nt: TGCAGTGCTACACGGGCAGGGGGTTACAATGAGCAGTTCTTC; cdr3_aa: CSATRAGGYNEQFF
d_call: TRBD1; v_call: TRBV5-1; clone_size: .; j_call: TRBJ1-2; cdr3_nt: TGCGCCAGTTCCCCCGGGACAGGGGTCTATGGCTACACCTTC; cdr3_aa: CASSPGTGVYGYTF
d_call: .; v_call: TRBV7-3; clone_size: once; j_call: TRBJ2-3; cdr3_nt: TGTGCCAGCAGCTTAGGGGCCGGGGGTGATACGCAGTATTTT; cdr3_aa: CASSLGAGGDTQYF
d_call: .; v_call: TRBV10-3; clone_size: .; j_call: TRBJ2-3; cdr3_nt: TGTGCCATCAGTGGGGGCAGGGTCACAGATACGCAGTATTTT; cdr3_aa: CAISGGRVTDTQYF
d_call: TRBD2; v_call: TRBV9; clone_size: few; j_call: TRBJ2-1; cdr3_nt: TGTGCCAGCAGCGTAGGATTTAGCGGGGGGGCCGGTGAGCAGTTCTTC; cdr3_aa: CASSVGFSGGAGEQFF
d_call: TRBD1; v_call: TRBV6-6; clone_size: few; j_call: TRBJ1-5; cdr3_nt: TGTGCCAGCAGCACAGGGGAACAGCCCCAGCATTTT; cdr3_aa: CASSTGEQPQHF
d_call: .; v_call: TRBV21-1; clone_size: .; j_call: TRBJ2-4; cdr3_nt: TGTGCCAGCAGCAAAACGGTGGGACTAGCGGAAAACATTCAGTACTTC; cdr3_aa: CASSKTVGLAENIQYF
d_call: .; v_call: TRBV7-2; clone_size: .; j_call: TRBJ1-4; cdr3_nt: TGTGCCAGCAGCCCCGACAGCCACTATGAAAAACTGTTTTTT; cdr3_aa: CASSPDSHYEKLFF
d_call: TRBD1; v_call: TRBV7-9; clone_size: .; j_call: TRBJ1-2; cdr3_nt: TGTGCCAGCAGCCAGGGGGGGGCAGATATCTATGGCTACACCTTC; cdr3_aa: CASSQGGADIYGYTF